The following is a T cell receptor (beta chain) sequence with its context. No antigen is known for it. CDR1 and CDR2 (germline): SGHRS, YFSETQ. Trimming took 0 bases from V and 7 from J, leaving 22 bases between them. The CDR3 has 17 amino acids. The data belong to a study of identical twins. General observations from the study: Sequences that were out-of-frame, alpha and twin-shared displayed an excess of low generation probability.

From the 5' RACE reads, TCRdb called clonotypes with MiXCR, one entry per CDR3 protein. The repertoire consists of some 900,000 distinct CDR3 sequences, with 9% to 15% occurring once and the leading ten covering around 1.5%. The data were also submitted as part of a second study, on yellow fever vaccine responses in identical twins.

The V and J genes are TRBV5-1 and TRBJ2-5; D unclear. Sequencing input: PBMCs. This TCR was recovered from a woman aged 18-35 years in good health. The CDR3 DNA follows: TGCGCCAGCAGCTTGGAATTATCGTTGTCCACCCCACGGACCCAGTACTTC. Protein: CASSLELSLSTPRTQYF.